These T cell receptor beta chains were read from a single sample in a study of T cells in Graves' hyperthyroidism and ophthalmopathy. TCRdb ran MiXCR on the multiplex PCR reads and lists one entry per CDR3 protein. The sample carries 400,000 to 550,000 distinct CDR3 sequences, roughly 25% recorded once. Source material: blood. These receptors all come from a woman in her twenties or thirties with Graves' ophthalmopathy. CDR3s include the opening cysteine and the closing phenylalanine or tryptophan. D genes are given only for firm matches. A clone size is listed for some rows: how often the clone was seen (once, few, many), or a class if it is expanded.

-	TRBJ1-5	TRBV6-1	many	TGTGCCAGCAACCTAGGGTGCTGCCAGCCCCAGCATTTT	CASNLGCCQPQHF
-	TRBJ2-7	TRBV20-1	-	TGCAGTGCTAGTACTTCCGGGGAACCATTCCTCTACTACGAGCAGTACTTC	CSASTSGEPFLYYEQYF
-	TRBJ2-7	TRBV20-1	-	TGCAGTGCTAGCAGCGGGACACCGAGCTCCTACGAGCAGTACTTC	CSASSGTPSSYEQYF
TRBD1	TRBJ1-3	TRBV7-2	many	TGTGCCAGCAGCCCCCGGGACAGTAGAAACACCATATATTTT	CASSPRDSRNTIYF
TRBD2	TRBJ2-5	TRBV15	-	TGTGCCACCAGCATATACCGGGGGGTCCAAGAGACCCAGTACTTC	CATSIYRGVQETQYF
-	TRBJ2-5	TRBV19	many	TGTGCCAGTAGTATACAGGGGATACAAGAGACCCAGTACTTC	CASSIQGIQETQYF
TRBD1	TRBJ2-7	TRBV6-1	few	TGTGCCAGCAAGGAAGGGGACAGGGGATCCTACGAGCAGTACTTC	CASKEGDRGSYEQYF
TRBD1	TRBJ1-1	TRBV19	many	TGTGCCAGTATGCAGGGGGCGAGTGGGTGGACCACTGAAGCTTTCTTT	CASMQGASGWTTEAFF
TRBD1	TRBJ2-7	TRBV10-3	many	TGTGCCATCAAGGGACAGGGAGACTACGAGCAGTACTTC	CAIKGQGDYEQYF
-	TRBJ2-5	TRBV12-3/TRBV12-4	many	TGTGCCAGCAGTTTCCAAGTCCAAGAGACCCAGTACTTC	CASSFQVQETQYF
-	TRBJ2-5	TRBV9	once	TGTGCCAGCAGCGTAGCAGGGTACCAAGAGACCCAGTACTTC	CASSVAGYQETQYF
TRBD1	TRBJ2-2	TRBV25-1	many	TGTGCCAGCAGGGGACAGCCGAACACCGGGGAGCTGTTTTTT	CASRGQPNTGELFF
TRBD1	TRBJ1-1	TRBV29-1	-	TGCAGCGTAAACAGGGGACTGAACACTGAAGCTTTCTTT	CSVNRGLNTEAFF
TRBD2	TRBJ2-5	TRBV7-9	many	TGTGCCAGTCAAACGACTAGCGGGCAAGAGACCCAGTACTTC	CASQTTSGQETQYF
TRBD1	TRBJ1-1	TRBV12-3/TRBV12-4	many	TGTGCCAGCAGATCAGGGGGCGCGGGCACTGAAGCTTTCTTT	CASRSGGAGTEAFF
TRBD2	TRBJ2-5	TRBV2	-	TGTGCCAGCAGTGGTCTAGCGGGAAGAGGAGGGACCCAGTACTTC	CASSGLAGRGGTQYF
-	TRBJ1-1	TRBV3-1	-	TGTGCCAGCAGCCCAGCAGGCGGCAAGAACACTGAAGCTTTCTTT	CASSPAGGKNTEAFF
TRBD2	TRBJ2-2	TRBV6-4	many	TGTGCCAGCAGTGTCGGCGGGGGGGCATCCGGGGAGCTGTTTTTT	CASSVGGGASGELFF
TRBD1	TRBJ1-5	TRBV12-3/TRBV12-4	-	TGTGCCAGCAGTACTAACCCGGGACAGGGACAGCCCCAGCATTTT	CASSTNPGQGQPQHF
-	TRBJ1-2	TRBV30	-	TGTGCCTGGAGTGGGTTCTATGGCTACACCTTC	CAWSGFYGYTF
-	TRBJ1-2	TRBV7-8	few	TGTGCCAGCAGCCCGGGGGGGGGACCCTATGGCTACACCTTC	CASSPGGGPYGYTF
TRBD1	TRBJ1-3	TRBV2	few	TGTGCCAGCAGTCCGGGACAGGGATATCGTCTCTCTGGAAACACCATATATTTT	CASSPGQGYRLSGNTIYF
TRBD2	TRBJ2-5	TRBV18	few	TGTGCCAGCTCCCAAGGACTAGGAGAGACCCAGTACTTC	CASSQGLGETQYF
-	TRBJ2-7	TRBV4-1	once	TGCGCCAGCAGCCTGATCTTCCGACAAGGGAGTTCCTACGAGCAGTACTTC	CASSLIFRQGSSYEQYF
TRBD1	TRBJ2-5	TRBV19	many	TGTGCCAGTAGTATCGGGCCAGGGGGCGCAAAGACCCAGTACTTC	CASSIGPGGAKTQYF
-	TRBJ2-2	TRBV11-3	many	TGTGCCAGCAGCTCGGGCGACCTCACCGGGGAGCTGTTTTTT	CASSSGDLTGELFF
TRBD1	TRBJ1-2	TRBV7-2	many	TGTGCCAGCAGGGGATACACAGGGGATGGCTACACCTTC	CASRGYTGDGYTF
-	TRBJ2-4	TRBV6-2/TRBV6-3	many	TGTGCCAGCAGTAACAAACCACACGGAGTAAAAAACATTCAGTACTTC	CASSNKPHGVKNIQYF
TRBD1	TRBJ2-2	TRBV6-1	many	TGTGCCAGCAGTGTCGAACAGGGGGTCGGGGAGCTGTTTTTT	CASSVEQGVGELFF
TRBD1	TRBJ1-5	TRBV28	many	TGTGCCACCCAAGAACAGGGGGTCAATCAGCCCCAGCATTTT	CATQEQGVNQPQHF
-	TRBJ1-5	TRBV6-5	many	TGTGCCAGCATGCCGGGCTTTAGCAATCAGCCCCAGCATTTT	CASMPGFSNQPQHF
-	TRBJ1-1	TRBV12-3/TRBV12-4	few	TGTGCCAGCAGTCTCCCGGGCAGTGGGGCCGAAGCTTTCTTT	CASSLPGSGAEAFF
-	TRBJ1-1	TRBV5-1	many	TGCGCCAGCAGCTTGGCCCAGGGACTCGCTGAAGCTTTCTTT	CASSLAQGLAEAFF
-	TRBJ1-2	TRBV6-1	many	TGTGCCAGCAGACGTCGGGAAGGGCGAGCTAACTATGGCTACACCTTC	CASRRREGRANYGYTF
TRBD2	TRBJ2-5	TRBV2	many	TGTGCCAGCAGTAGACCGCGGGAGTTCCTGGAAGAGACCCAGTACTTC	CASSRPREFLEETQYF
-	TRBJ2-7	TRBV6-1	-	TGTGCCAGCAGTGATGACAGCCAAGGGGAGCAGTACTTC	CASSDDSQGEQYF
-	TRBJ2-7	TRBV6-1	-	TGTGCCAGCAGGACTGCCGCCCCCTACGAGCAGTACTTC	CASRTAAPYEQYF
-	TRBJ2-7	TRBV4-1	many	TGCGCCAGCAGCCAAGAGTCAGGTCGCTACGAGCAGTACTTC	CASSQESGRYEQYF
-	TRBJ1-5	TRBV5-1	-	TGCGCCAGCAGCTTGGGCGGGGGGCGAGAGCCCCAGCATTTT	CASSLGGGREPQHF
-	TRBJ1-2	TRBV5-1	few	TGCGCCAGCAGCTTGGAGGACATCCCGGGAGTATATGGCTACACCTTC	CASSLEDIPGVYGYTF
-	TRBJ1-2	TRBV6-1	-	TGTGCCAGCAGTGAAGCTTTGGGGGGAAGCTATGGCTACACCTTC	CASSEALGGSYGYTF
-	TRBJ1-1	TRBV10-3	-	TGTGCCATCAGTGAGTCAGGGTTGGCGGTGGCAGTTGTTTTCTTT	CAISESGLAVAVVFF
TRBD1	TRBJ1-1	TRBV6-1	-	TGTGCCAGCAGTGACAGGGGGCTTGACACTGAAGCTTTCTTT	CASSDRGLDTEAFF
-	TRBJ1-5	TRBV27	many	TGTGCCAGCAGTTTACACGGCATCAATCAGCCCCAGCATTTT	CASSLHGINQPQHF
-	TRBJ1-1	TRBV5-1	-	TGCGCCAGCAGCTCGGAGGTCAGCACTGAAGCTTTCTTT	CASSSEVSTEAFF
TRBD2	TRBJ2-7	TRBV10-3	few	TGTGCCATCAGTGAGTCGCGACTAGCGGTCCAGGCCGACCCGAACGAGCAGTACTTC	CAISESRLAVQADPNEQYF
TRBD1	TRBJ2-5	TRBV6-1	-	TGTGCCAGCAGTGACCAGACAGGGGGCTGGGAGACCCAGTACTTC	CASSDQTGGWETQYF
-	TRBJ1-1	TRBV10-3	few	TGTGCCATCACCCCAACGTGGAACACTGAAGCTTTCTTT	CAITPTWNTEAFF
-	TRBJ1-1	TRBV20-1	many	TGCAGTGCTAGCGGGGCGGGCGGGAACACTGAAGCTTTCTTT	CSASGAGGNTEAFF
-	TRBJ2-7	TRBV7-2	-	TGTGCCAGCAGCTTGGGAAGTTTCCCCTACGAGCAGTACTTC	CASSLGSFPYEQYF
TRBD2	TRBJ2-2	TRBV12-3/TRBV12-4	-	TGTGCCAGCCGTTTAGGCGGGGGGGACACCGGGGAGCTGTTTTTT	CASRLGGGDTGELFF
-	TRBJ1-5	TRBV30	many	TGTGCCTGGAGTGCCGCACGCGATCAGCCCCAGCATTTT	CAWSAARDQPQHF
-	TRBJ2-7	TRBV6-5	-	TGTGCCAGCAGTTACTCGAGCCGGGGGTGGGCCGAGCAGTACTTC	CASSYSSRGWAEQYF
-	TRBJ2-2	TRBV6-1	many	TGTGCCAGCAAGGGTCCCCCCGAGGACACCGGGGAGCTGTTTTTT	CASKGPPEDTGELFF
-	TRBJ1-5	TRBV7-8	many	TGTGCCAGCAGCCAAACAGGAACTAGCAATCAGCCCCAGCATTTT	CASSQTGTSNQPQHF
-	TRBJ2-2	TRBV5-6	many	TGTGCCAGCAGCTCCGGGACCGGGTCCGGGGAGCTGTTTTTT	CASSSGTGSGELFF
TRBD1	TRBJ2-5	TRBV6-1	-	TGTGCCAGCAGTCAAAACAGGGGTGGGCAAGAGACCCAGTACTTC	CASSQNRGGQETQYF